Each of the 28 T cell receptor beta chains below was sequenced from the same sample in a study of OX40 agonist ivuxolimab in advanced cancers. Produced via immunoSEQ multiplex PCR; TCRdb's table is partial and in-frame only. The sample has about 83,000 clones; approximately 88% are singletons. The material was CD4+ or CD8+ T cells sorted from blood, obtained in a trial of the OX40 agonist ivuxolimab. The receptor source for this set is an adult with an advanced solid tumor such as melanoma, head and neck, liver or kidney cancer.

The rearrangement links TRBV5-6 to TRBJ1-1; D not resolved. Germline assignment: CDR1 SGHDT and CDR2 YYEEEE. There are 11 residues in the CDR3. The V end was cut by 2 bases, the J end by 11 bases, with 10 bases between. This CDR3 reads CASSLHGLAFF. In DNA, the CDR3 is TGTGCCAGCAGCTTACACGGCTTGGCTTTCTTT.

The J gene is TRBJ2-3, the V gene TRBV5-1; the D is unclear. The germline gives CDR1 SGHRS, CDR2 YFSETQ. Trimming pared 4 bases from V and 4 bases from J, leaving 16 bases between. The CDR3 runs 15 residues. The CDR3 nucleotides are TGCGCCAGCAGCCGTCAAACGGGTGGATCAGATACGCAGTATTTT. This gives the protein CASSRQTGGSDTQYF.

This chain connects TRBV19 to TRBJ1-2, with D possibly TRBD1 on 5 matching bases. The CDR3 contains 12 residues. V was shortened by 8 bases and J by 4 bases, with 11 bases between the two germline ends. CDR1 and CDR2 from the germline V gene are LNHDA and SQIVND (reference sequence). The CDR3 nucleotides read TGTGCCAGTGTTGGACAAGGCTATGGCTACACCTTC. Protein: CASVGQGYGYTF.

This chain uses TRBV12-1 with TRBJ2-7; the table's D gene call, TRBD2, was not cross checked with the DNA. TRBV12-1 represents a pseudogene. This CDR3 is built from 15 residues. This chain's CDR3 is CASSPVLAAWDEQYF. CDR3 sequence (DNA): TGTGCCAGCAGCCCCGTCCTAGCGGCCTGGGACGAGCAGTACTTC.

This clone was detected only a few times. This chain joins TRBV5-1 and TRBJ1-2; D might be TRBD1 (5 bases). Trimming pared 0 bases from V and 2 bases from J, leaving 8 bases between. The length of the CDR3 is 14 residues. Germline V gene lookup returns CDR1 SGHRS and CDR2 YFSETQ. CDR3 coding DNA: TGCGCCAGCAGCTTGGGACAGCTCAACTATGGCTACACCTTC. Its protein is CASSLGQLNYGYTF. Using reference TRBV5-1 and TRBJ1-2 for the parts outside the CDR3, the full variable domain is KAGVTQTPRYLIKTRGQQVTLSCSPISGHRSVSWYQQTPGQGLQFLFEYFSETQRNKGNFPGRFSGRQFSNSRSEMNVSTLELGDSALYLCASSLGQLNYGYTFGSGTRLTVV.

In nucleotides, the CDR3 is TGCGCCAGCAGCCCGTACCAGGGTACTGAAGCTTTCTTT. Encoded protein: CASSPYQGTEAFF. The rearrangement links TRBV5-1 to TRBJ1-1; a possible D gene is TRBD1 (5 bases). Trimming took 4 bases from V and 5 from J, leaving 12 bases between them. The CDR3 is 13 amino acids. The germline gives CDR1 SGHRS, CDR2 YFSETQ. The whole variable domain, remainder taken from reference TRBV5-1 and TRBJ1-1, is KAGVTQTPRYLIKTRGQQVTLSCSPISGHRSVSWYQQTPGQGLQFLFEYFSETQRNKGNFPGRFSGRQFSNSRSEMNVSTLELGDSALYLCASSPYQGTEAFFGQGTRLTVV.

In nucleotides, the CDR3 is TGTGCCGTCCGACTAGCGGGACAAGAGACCCAGTACTTC. This sequence encodes CAVRLAGQETQYF. The gene calls are TRBV18 and TRBJ2-5; TRBD2 matches at 11 bases. The CDR3 totals 13 residues. V was clipped by 11 bases and J by 2 bases; unmatched bases: 4. The germline V gene has CDR1 KGHSH and CDR2 LQKENI.

The chain employs TRBV7-3 and TRBJ2-2; D is possibly TRBD1 (6 bases). V was shortened by 4 bases and J by 4 bases, with 10 bases between the two germline ends. Germline V gene data show CDR1 as SGHTA and CDR2 as FQGTGA. The CDR3 totals 14 residues. The CDR3 is CASSSGHITGELFF. The CDR3 coding sequence is TGTGCCAGCAGCTCGGGACACATCACCGGGGAGCTGTTTTTT.

This clone was counted a few times. The chain combines TRBV30 with TRBJ1-5; D is ambiguous. The CDR3 has 13 amino acids. The V gene lost 2 bases and the J gene lost 5 bases, with 10 bases spanning the gap. Germline V gene data show CDR1 as GTSNPN and CDR2 as SVGIG (reference sequence). The CDR3 nucleotides are TGTGCCTGGAGTCAGTCGGGAGATCAGCCCCAGCATTTT. Protein product: CAWSQSGDQPQHF.

This clone occurred once. V and J are TRBV19 and TRBJ1-1, with D perhaps TRBD1 (6 bases). This CDR3 spans 14 amino acids. Germline V CDR1 and CDR2: LNHDA, SQIVND (reference sequence). V gave up 1 base and J gave up 7 bases, with 13 bases separating them. CDR3 sequence reads: CASSIVNRVDEAFF. The CDR3 DNA follows: TGTGCCAGTAGTATAGTAAACAGGGTTGATGAAGCTTTCTTT. The full variable domain, completed using reference TRBV19 and TRBJ1-1, is DGGITQSPKYLFRKEGQNVTLSCEQNLNHDAMYWYRQDPGQGLRLIYYSQIVNDFQKGDIAEGYSVSREKKESFPLTVTSAQKNPTAFYLCASSIVNRVDEAFFGQGTRLTVV.

This sequence joins TRBV9 and TRBJ1-1, with 8 bases aligning to TRBD1. Germline V gene data show CDR1 as SGDLS and CDR2 as YYNGEE. The V segment lost 6 bases and the J segment 0 bases; nucleotides outside the gene matches: 1. The CDR3 is 13 amino acids. Here the CDR3 DNA reads TGTGCCAGCAACAGGGGGATGAACACTGAAGCTTTCTTT. Amino acid sequence: CASNRGMNTEAFF.

This clone has just one count. The V gene is TRBV15, the J gene TRBJ2-1; D unclear. The CDR3 is made up of 13 amino acids. Germline V CDR1 and CDR2: LNHNV, YYDKDF (reference sequence). The germline V and J ends were trimmed by 0 bases and 14 bases, with 14 bases remaining between them. For the CDR3, the DNA is TGTGCCACCAGCAGAGACGTAGTTGACTCGAAGTTCTTC. The encoded protein is CATSRDVVDSKFF.

The rearrangement uses TRBV6-1 and TRBJ2-7; 13 bases fit TRBD2. Looked up from germline, CDR1 is MNHNS and CDR2 is SASEGT. V trimming: 8 bases; J trimming: 3 bases; junction bases outside the gene matches: 4. This CDR3 comprises 14 residues. The CDR3 region has the DNA TGTGCCAGCGCAAGGACTAGCGGGGGCTACGAGCAGTACTTC. Translated: CASARTSGGYEQYF.

This clone is a singleton in its sample. V and J are TRBV18 and TRBJ2-5; 9 bases are a match to TRBD2. This CDR3 is 14 amino acids long. Trimming removed 6 bases from V and 2 bases from J; junction bases left unmatched: 4. From germline, CDR1 is KGHSH and CDR2 LQKENI. Written as DNA, the CDR3 is TGTGCCAGCTCCTGGACTAGCGAGCAAGAGACCCAGTACTTC. It is translated as CASSWTSEQETQYF.

This chain joins TRBV7-2 and TRBJ1-5; TRBD1 agrees at 9 bases. The junction had 8 bases not matched to a gene; V was cut back by 5 bases and J by 12 bases. The CDR3 sequence is 13 residues long. Germline assignment: CDR1 SGHTA and CDR2 FQGNSA. CDR3 in DNA: TGTGCCAGCAGCATCGGGGACAGGGACATCCAGCATTTT. It codes for CASSIGDRDIQHF.

The rearrangement joins TRBV20-1 to TRBJ1-1; D unresolved. This CDR3 comprises 11 residues. Germline V lookup: CDR1 DFQATT, CDR2 SNEGSKA (reference sequence). V was trimmed by 1 base and J by 0 bases, leaving 0 bases between them. CDR3 protein: CSARVNTEAFF. The CDR3 nucleotides are TGCAGTGCTAGAGTGAACACTGAAGCTTTCTTT.

This clone was found once. The V and J genes are TRBV6-5 and TRBJ1-1; D gene ambiguous. This CDR3 spans 13 amino acids. V was clipped by 5 bases and J by 4 bases, with 11 bases between them. CDR1 and CDR2 from the germline V gene are MNHEY and SVGAGI. The CDR3 DNA follows: TGTGCCAGCAGTGCCCACGCAAGCACTGAAGCTTTCTTT. This encodes CASSAHASTEAFF.

This rearrangement joins TRBV18 to TRBJ1-1, with no clear D. V gave up 3 bases and J gave up 8 bases, with 13 bases separating them. CDR1 and CDR2 from the germline V gene are KGHSH and LQKENI. The CDR3 has 13 amino acids. In DNA form, the CDR3 reads TGTGCCAGCTCACCTCGACGGATTGAGGAAGCTTTCTTT. This translates into CASSPRRIEEAFF.

The chain joins TRBV5-4 to TRBJ2-3, with TRBD1 as a possible D gene (5 bases). There are 15 residues in the CDR3. CDR1 and CDR2 (germline): SGHNT, YYREEE (reference sequence). V was clipped by 0 bases and J by 2 bases, with 10 bases between them. The CDR3 bases are TGTGCCAGCAGCTTGGGACAGATACCCACAGATACGCAGTATTTT. Translated: CASSLGQIPTDTQYF.

The rearrangement links TRBV30 to TRBJ1-3, with TRBD1 as a possible D gene (6 bases). The V end lost 4 bases, the J end lost 0 bases, and 10 bases lay between the germline ends. Germline CDR1 reads GTSNPN; CDR2 reads SVGIG (reference sequence). The CDR3 sequence is 14 residues long. The CDR3 region has the DNA TGTGCCTGGATGACAGGAAACTCTGGAAACACCATATATTTT. Protein product: CAWMTGNSGNTIYF.

J is TRBJ2-1 and V is TRBV30, with 7 bases aligning to TRBD2. J was trimmed by 8 bases and V by 4 bases; bases with no gene match: 2. The germline gives CDR1 GTSNPN, CDR2 SVGIG (reference sequence). The CDR3 is 11 amino acids. CDR3 in amino acids: CAWTAGDEQFF. CDR3 DNA sequence: TGTGCCTGGACGGCGGGAGATGAGCAGTTCTTC.

The V and J genes are TRBV5-4 and TRBJ1-1; no clear D. CDR3 size: 14 residues. Per germline, CDR1 SGHNT and CDR2 YYREEE (reference sequence). V was trimmed by 3 bases and J by 4 bases, leaving 13 bases between them. The CDR3 reads CASSSKLWGTEAFF. The CDR3 bases are TGTGCCAGCAGCTCCAAACTGTGGGGCACTGAAGCTTTCTTT.

As regards this clone: The likely explanation is a read error, given a far larger clone one base away. Other DNA sequences within the sample encode an identical CDR3. The chain is built from TRBV4-1 and TRBJ2-1; tentative D call: TRBD1 (6 bases). Trimming pared 3 bases from V and 5 bases from J, leaving 14 bases between. Germline CDR1 is MGHRA and CDR2 is YSYEKL. The CDR3 has 15 residues. This CDR3 is CASSQSPGANNEQFF. CDR3 coding DNA: TGCGCCAGCAGCCAGAGCCCAGGGGCCAACAATGAGCAGTTCTTC.

The chain couples TRBV7-2 to TRBJ1-1; TRBD1 might be the D (5 bases). This CDR3 comprises 17 residues. V dropped 1 base and J dropped 4 bases, with 19 bases sitting between them. Germline V gene data show CDR1 as SGHTA and CDR2 as FQGNSA. The CDR3 protein is CASSLVQVSGQGTEAFF. The CDR3 coding sequence is TGTGCCAGCAGCTTAGTACAGGTCTCGGGGCAGGGCACTGAAGCTTTCTTT.

The chain is built from TRBV7-3 and TRBJ2-1; no definite D call. CDR3 length: 13 residues. Trimming pared 4 bases from V and 6 bases from J, leaving 10 bases between. Germline CDR1 SGHTA, CDR2 FQGTGA. The CDR3 spells CASSSPGRNEQFF. CDR3 DNA: TGTGCCAGCAGCTCCCCGGGTCGCAATGAGCAGTTCTTC. The complete variable domain, with remaining parts taken from reference TRBV7-3 and TRBJ2-1, reads GAGVSQTPSNKVTEKGKYVELRCDPISGHTALYWYRQSLGQGPEFLIYFQGTGAADDSGLPNDRFFAVRPEGSVSTLKIQRTERGDSAVYLCASSSPGRNEQFFGPGTRLTVL.

This clone showed up just a few times. The J gene is TRBJ2-5, the V gene TRBV14; 9 bases agree with TRBD2. V trimming: 1 base; J trimming: 2 bases; junction bases outside the gene matches: 8. The CDR3 is 17 residues long. CDR1 is SGHDN and CDR2 is FVKESK in the germline V gene. The CDR3 DNA is TGTGCCAGCAGCCAAGGTGCGGGAGGGCTTTTTCAAGAGACCCAGTACTTC. This translates into CASSQGAGGLFQETQYF.

This chain joins TRBV2 and TRBJ2-7; possibly TRBD2 for D (6 bases). This CDR3 region has 14 residues. Germline V gene data show CDR1 as SNHLY and CDR2 as FYNNEI. Trimming removed 6 bases at V and 2 bases at J, with 14 bases between. The DNA for the CDR3 is TGTGCCAGCAGCCCCACAACGGGGGCCTACGAGCAGTACTTC. Amino acids: CASSPTTGAYEQYF.

The V gene is TRBV7-9, the J gene TRBJ2-3; perhaps TRBD2 as D (5 bases). This CDR3 has 13 residues. Trimming stripped 4 bases from V and 1 base from J, with 6 bases between. Per germline, CDR1 SEHNR and CDR2 FQNEAQ (reference sequence). CDR3 DNA sequence: TGTGCCAGCAGCTCCGGGGGCACAGATACGCAGTATTTT. Translating it yields CASSSGGTDTQYF.